The 32 T cell receptor beta chains in this list originate from one sample, sequenced in a study of cytomegalovirus exposure and HLA in healthy donors. The PCR had 60 Vbeta and 13 Jbeta primers. Repertoires were generated with immunoSEQ multiplex PCR, while TCRdb's copy carries only in-frame clones and drops some. Of about 170,000 clones in the sample, about 59% were seen once. Sequencing was performed on PBMCs. These receptors originate from a man in his forties in good health and CMV-seronegative.

This rearrangement joins TRBV7-6 to TRBJ1-6; D unresolved. The CDR3 loop spans 12 amino acids. Trimming shortened V by 5 bases and J by 9 bases, and 8 bases separated the two germline ends. Germline V gene sequence: CDR1 SGHVS, CDR2 FNYEAQ. CDR3 sequence (DNA): TGTGCCAGCAGCGGAGCTAGTTCACCCCTCCACTTT. This codes for CASSGASSPLHF.

This chain links TRBV5-6 with TRBJ2-3; 7 nucleotides agree with TRBD2. CDR1 and CDR2 (germline): SGHDT, YYEEEE. Trimming removed 2 bases from V and 5 bases from J; junction bases left unmatched: 17. This CDR3 comprises 18 residues. The CDR3 region is CASSFLRRLREKGDTQYF. CDR3 DNA: TGTGCCAGCAGCTTCCTGAGGCGGTTGCGGGAGAAGGGAGATACGCAGTATTTT. The full variable domain, its missing parts supplied by reference TRBV5-6 and TRBJ2-3, is DAGVTQSPTHLIKTRGQQVTLRCSPKSGHDTVSWYQQALGQGPQFIFQYYEEEERQRGNFPDRFSGHQFPNYSSELNVNALLLGDSALYLCASSFLRRLREKGDTQYFGPGTRLTVL.

The chain uses TRBV5-3 and TRBJ1-2; possibly TRBD1 for D (5 bases). TRBV5-3 is noted as an ORF with a role that remains uncertain. The CDR3 has 13 amino acids. V lost 6 bases to trimming and J lost 3 bases, with 12 bases between them. As DNA, the CDR3 is TGTGCCAGAAAAGGGGCTGCGCACTATGGCTACACCTTC. Its protein is CARKGAAHYGYTF.

The rearrangement links TRBV2 to TRBJ2-2; a weak D match, TRBD2 (6 bases). The germline V gene encodes CDR1 SNHLY and CDR2 FYNNEI. With 6 bases removed from V and 4 bases from J, the gap between germline ends came to 12 bases. There are 14 residues in the CDR3. Here the CDR3 DNA reads TGTGCCAGCAGATCCCGGGGAGGCACCGGGGAGCTGTTTTTT. Its protein product is CASRSRGGTGELFF. The variable domain in full, with the rest retrieved from reference TRBV2 and TRBJ2-2, is EPEVTQTPSHQVTQMGQEVILRCVPISNHLYFYWYRQILGQKVEFLVSFYNNEISEKSEIFDDQFSVERPDGSNFTLKIRSTKLEDSAMYFCASRSRGGTGELFFGEGSRLTVL.

The chain couples TRBV7-9 to TRBJ2-3; 8 nucleotides agree with TRBD2. This CDR3 region has 15 residues. Germline V lookup: CDR1 SEHNR, CDR2 FQNEAQ (reference sequence). Trimming cost V 3 bases and J 2 bases; bases outside gene matches: 4. CDR3 nucleotide sequence: TGTGCCAGCAGCTTGGGTAGCGGGAACACAGATACGCAGTATTTT. Amino acids: CASSLGSGNTDTQYF.

This clone was observed a handful of times. J is TRBJ2-1 and V is TRBV18; 8 nucleotides match TRBD1. CDR1 and CDR2 from the germline V gene are KGHSH and LQKENI. The CDR3 consists of 13 residues. V shed 3 bases and J 5 bases; nucleotides not matched to a gene: 0. The CDR3 is CASSPGQDNEQFF. In DNA form, the CDR3 reads TGTGCCAGCTCACCGGGACAGGACAATGAGCAGTTCTTC.

This rearrangement joins TRBV6-1 to TRBJ2-7, with D tentatively TRBD1 (5 bases). CDR1 is MNHNS and CDR2 is SASEGT in the germline V gene. V was shortened by 5 bases and J by 1 base, with 12 bases between the two germline ends. This CDR3 is 14 amino acids long. Here the CDR3 DNA reads TGTGCCAGCAGTTTACAGGCAGGGTCCTACGAGCAGTACTTC. It specifies CASSLQAGSYEQYF.

The chain couples TRBV5-1 to TRBJ2-7; D may be TRBD1 (5 bases). This CDR3 is 14 amino acids long. Looked up from germline, CDR1 is SGHRS and CDR2 is YFSETQ. Trimming pared 2 bases from V and 5 bases from J, leaving 14 bases between. The CDR3 loop reads CASSFGQGTNEQYF. CDR3 in DNA: TGCGCCAGCAGCTTTGGCCAGGGAACCAACGAGCAGTACTTC.

This clone was seen a few times. The V call is TRBV27, the J call TRBJ1-4; 7 positions match TRBD1. The V gene's germline CDR1 is MNHEY and CDR2 SMNVEV (reference sequence). The CDR3 sequence is 17 residues long. V lost 5 bases and J lost 4; bases outside the gene matches: 13. CDR3 sequence reads: CASSRQALTGHNEKLFF. As DNA, the CDR3 is TGTGCCAGCAGTAGGCAAGCCCTGACAGGGCATAATGAAAAACTGTTTTTT.

As concerns this clone: Sequence at one end of the junction differs from germline and may be a read error. The CDR3 DNA follows: TGTTCCAGCAGCGCAGACAGGCTAAATTCACCCCTCCACTTT. Translated, it gives CSSSADRLNSPLHF. The rearrangement uses TRBV7-9 and TRBJ1-6; a weak D match, TRBD1 (6 bases). Germline V gene lookup returns CDR1 SEHNR and CDR2 FQNEAQ (reference sequence). This CDR3 comprises 14 residues.

This clone was detected a few times. An end of the junction differs from the germline gene, which may be a read error. The chain combines TRBV10-3 with TRBJ1-1; the D gene is possibly TRBD1 (5 bases). The length of the CDR3 is 15 residues. Germline CDR1 reads ENHRY; CDR2 reads SYGVKD. The chain's CDR3 is CASSYSVEGSTEAFF. Here the CDR3 DNA reads TGTGCCAGCAGTTACTCCGTGGAGGGGAGCACTGAAGCTTTCTTT.

A note on this clone: Other DNA sequences in the same sample also yield this CDR3. This chain uses TRBV25-1 with TRBJ2-6; a weak D match, TRBD1 (6 bases). Per the germline V gene, CDR1 is MGHDK and CDR2 is SYGVNS. V shed 2 bases and J shed 2 bases, with 7 bases lying between them. The CDR3 is made up of 15 amino acids. CDR3 nucleotides: TGTGCCAGCAGTGAAGCAGGGGCTGGGGCCAACGTCCTGACTTTC. It encodes CASSEAGAGANVLTF.

The V and J genes are TRBV18 and TRBJ2-3; 12 nucleotides line up with TRBD2. With 2 bases clipped from V and 1 base from J, the junction kept 16 bases outside the gene matches. Germline V gives CDR1 KGHSH, CDR2 LQKENI. The CDR3 loop spans 21 amino acids. The CDR3 DNA sequence: TGTGCCAGCTCACCAACCCCGGGACTAGCGGGTTCTTTGGGCGGCACAGATACGCAGTATTTT. It specifies CASSPTPGLAGSLGGTDTQYF.

This chain links TRBV7-2 with TRBJ2-1; no reliable D call. Germline V gene lookup returns CDR1 SGHTA and CDR2 FQGNSA. The CDR3 sequence is 12 residues long. Trimming took off 3 bases at V and 5 bases at J, with 5 bases between the two ends. The CDR3 sequence is CASSFFHNEQFF. The CDR3 DNA follows: TGTGCCAGCAGCTTCTTCCACAATGAGCAGTTCTTC.

Points on this clone: The same CDR3 is also encoded by other DNA sequences in this sample. The rearrangement joins TRBV7-2 to TRBJ2-3; 11 nucleotides agree with TRBD2. The CDR3 sequence is 15 residues long. V lost 1 base and J lost 3; bases outside the gene matches: 0. Germline CDR1 is SGHTA and CDR2 is FQGNSA. The CDR3 sequence: CASSLGLAGTDTQYF. Written as DNA, the CDR3 is TGTGCCAGCAGCTTAGGACTAGCGGGGACAGATACGCAGTATTTT.

This chain uses TRBV7-2 with TRBJ2-1; 7 nucleotides match TRBD2. Per the germline V gene, CDR1 is SGHTA and CDR2 is FQGNSA. With 7 bases clipped from V and 7 bases from J, the junction kept 19 bases outside the gene matches. The CDR3 has 17 residues. CDR3 coding DNA: TGTGCCAGCAACATACCCTCCGGGAGGATTAAGGGGAATGAGCAGTTCTTC. Protein: CASNIPSGRIKGNEQFF. The whole variable domain, filled in from reference TRBV7-2 and TRBJ2-1, reads GAGVSQSPSNKVTEKGKDVELRCDPISGHTALYWYRQSLGQGLEFLIYFQGNSAPDKSGLPSDRFSAERTGGSVSTLTIQRTQQEDSAVYLCASNIPSGRIKGNEQFFGPGTRLTVL.

This clone appeared once. The chain links TRBV19 to TRBJ2-7; a possible D gene is TRBD2 (5 bases). Trimming took off 1 base at V and 1 base at J, with 8 bases between the two ends. The CDR3 extends over 14 amino acids. CDR1 and CDR2 from the germline V gene are LNHDA and SQIVND (reference sequence). DNA for the CDR3: TGTGCCAGTAGTATAGTTCGGGGATCCTACGAGCAGTACTTC. The encoded protein is CASSIVRGSYEQYF.

The chain links TRBV7-2 to TRBJ1-3, with D unresolved. The CDR3 spans 15 residues. CDR1 and CDR2 from the germline V gene are SGHTA and FQGNSA. Trimming took 4 bases from V and 0 from J, leaving 10 bases between them. CDR3 residues: CASSSDGSSGNTIYF. The CDR3 DNA follows: TGTGCCAGCAGCTCGGACGGGAGCTCTGGAAACACCATATATTTT.

The gene calls are TRBV7-9 and TRBJ1-5, with 9 bases that match TRBD1. V lost 3 bases, J lost 1 base, and 10 bases stayed unmatched. Germline V lookup: CDR1 SEHNR, CDR2 FQNEAQ (reference sequence). The CDR3 has 18 residues. CDR3 sequence: CASSLGQGGGGSNQPQHF. CDR3 DNA sequence: TGTGCCAGCAGCTTGGGACAGGGAGGAGGTGGGAGCAATCAGCCCCAGCATTTT.

V and J are TRBV5-1 and TRBJ1-1, with 7 bases lining up with TRBD1. V was pared by 4 bases and J by 1 base, with 4 bases of the junction left unmatched. The length of the CDR3 is 14 residues. Germline V CDR1 and CDR2: SGHRS, YFSETQ. CDR3 in amino acids: CASSQGGTNTEAFF. The CDR3 bases are TGCGCCAGCAGCCAAGGGGGCACGAACACTGAAGCTTTCTTT.

This chain uses TRBV6-5 with TRBJ1-1, with TRBD1 identical over 10 bases. The CDR3 sequence is 16 residues long. CDR1 and CDR2 (germline): MNHEY, SVGAGI. The trim removed 3 bases at V and 3 bases at J, leaving 7 bases unmatched. The CDR3: CASSYGPDRGDTEAFF. The CDR3 DNA reads TGTGCCAGCAGTTATGGCCCGGACAGGGGGGACACTGAAGCTTTCTTT.

The chain has TRBV7-9 and TRBJ1-1; the D gene is possibly TRBD1 (5 bases). This CDR3 comprises 14 residues. The germline CDR1 and CDR2 sequences are SEHNR and FQNEAQ (reference sequence). V shed 2 bases and J shed 1 base, with 8 bases lying between them. The CDR3 bases are TGTGCCAGCAGCTTACAGGGTGCGAACACTGAAGCTTTCTTT. Translation gives CASSLQGANTEAFF.

The V and J genes are TRBV27 and TRBJ1-4, with 7 bases that match TRBD1. V lost 2 bases and J lost 6; bases outside the gene matches: 6. CDR1 is MNHEY, CDR2 SMNVEV, per germline (reference sequence). The CDR3 is 15 amino acids. This chain's CDR3 is CASSLVGRGDEKLFF. The CDR3 nucleotides are TGTGCCAGCAGTTTAGTCGGCAGGGGGGATGAAAAACTGTTTTTT.

This clone has more than one count but fewer than ten. The chain has TRBV2 and TRBJ2-1; 7 nucleotides line up with TRBD1. V lost 6 bases and J lost 0; bases outside the gene matches: 5. The CDR3 length is 15 residues. Per germline, CDR1 SNHLY and CDR2 FYNNEI. CDR3 amino acids: CASRNRDSSYNEQFF. The CDR3 DNA sequence: TGTGCCAGCAGGAACAGGGACAGCTCCTACAATGAGCAGTTCTTC. The variable domain in full, with the rest retrieved from reference TRBV2 and TRBJ2-1, is EPEVTQTPSHQVTQMGQEVILRCVPISNHLYFYWYRQILGQKVEFLVSFYNNEISEKSEIFDDQFSVERPDGSNFTLKIRSTKLEDSAMYFCASRNRDSSYNEQFFGPGTRLTVL.

V usage is TRBV7-9 and J usage is TRBJ2-2, with 8 bases matching TRBD2. V lost 5 bases, J lost 0 bases, and 11 bases stayed unmatched. In germline, CDR1 is SEHNR, CDR2 FQNEAQ (reference sequence). CDR3 length: 18 amino acids. The DNA of the CDR3 is TGTGCCAGCAGCCGGACCTCCGGACTAGCAGCGAACACCGGGGAGCTGTTTTTT. Amino acid sequence: CASSRTSGLAANTGELFF.

V usage is TRBV5-1 and J usage is TRBJ2-2, with TRBD1 matching 8 bases. Germline-derived CDR1 and CDR2 are SGHRS and YFSETQ. This CDR3 comprises 15 residues. The ends lost 4 bases at V and 7 bases at J; junction bases unmatched: 9. The CDR3 nucleotides read TGCGCCAGCAGCGGAGGACAGGGATTTAGCGGGGAGCTGTTTTTT. The encoded protein is CASSGGQGFSGELFF.

The rearrangement joins TRBV7-2 to TRBJ2-7, with D possibly TRBD2 on 5 matching bases. V lost 4 bases and J lost 2, with 12 bases in between. CDR1 and CDR2 (germline): SGHTA, FQGNSA. The CDR3 contains 14 residues. The CDR3 coding sequence is TGTGCCAGCAGCTCCCCACTAGGACCCTACGAGCAGTACTTC. It codes for CASSSPLGPYEQYF.

This clone was seen more than once but under ten times. The V call is TRBV28, the J call TRBJ2-7; D is ambiguous. The CDR3 is made up of 10 amino acids. Germline V gene lookup returns CDR1 MDHEN and CDR2 SYDVKM. Trimming left V 8 bases short and J 5 bases short, with 7 bases between. The CDR3 reads CASQSHEQYF. CDR3 nucleotide sequence: TGTGCCAGCCAATCCCACGAGCAGTACTTC. The complete variable domain, with remaining parts taken from reference TRBV28 and TRBJ2-7, reads DVKVTQSSRYLVKRTGEKVFLECVQDMDHENMFWYRQDPGLGLRLIYFSYDVKMKEKGDIPEGYSVSREKKERFSLILESASTNQTSMYLCASQSHEQYFGPGTRLTVT.

This clone showed up just a few times. The rearrangement joins TRBV5-6 to TRBJ2-5; 10 bases line up with TRBD1. Trimming took 4 bases from V and 1 from J; bases not matched to a gene: 7. The CDR3 length is 16 residues. The V gene's germline CDR1 is SGHDT and CDR2 YYEEEE. This CDR3 is CASSRRDRGSQETQYF. The CDR3 bases are TGTGCCAGCAGCCGTCGGGACAGGGGATCCCAAGAGACCCAGTACTTC.

This chain uses TRBV7-8 with TRBJ2-3; D ambiguous. There are 13 residues in the CDR3. CDR1 SGHVS and CDR2 FQNEAQ come from the germline V gene. Deletions cut 2 bases from V and 4 bases from J, with 7 bases between. The CDR3 DNA sequence: TGTGCCAGCAGCTTATTCCCGGCAGATACGCAGTATTTT. Protein sequence: CASSLFPADTQYF.

V is TRBV19 and J is TRBJ2-5, with TRBD2 matching 8 bases. This CDR3 has 14 amino acids. J was trimmed by 2 bases and V by 6 bases; bases with no gene match: 5. Germline CDR1 LNHDA, CDR2 SQIVND (reference sequence). DNA for the CDR3: TGTGCCAGTAGCGGGGGGGGAATTCAAGAGACCCAGTACTTC. It encodes CASSGGGIQETQYF.

V gene TRBV5-1 combines with J gene TRBJ2-3, with 13 bases matching TRBD2. Germline CDR1 and CDR2: SGHRS and YFSETQ. V was clipped by 5 bases and J by 6 bases; unmatched bases: 0. The length of the CDR3 is 13 residues. The CDR3 loop reads CASRLAGGDTQYF. The CDR3 region has the DNA TGCGCCAGCAGACTAGCGGGGGGGGATACGCAGTATTTT.